Below are 15 T cell receptor beta chains sequenced from a single sample in a study of T cell responses to AZD1222 COVID-19 vaccine. TCRdb keeps only in-frame clones here, not all; method: immunoSEQ multiplex PCR. Here the sample spans approximately 180,000 clones, about 93% being singletons. Specimen: peripheral blood, collected 28 days after the second dose of the MenACWY control vaccine. The receptors were gathered from an adult who received the MenACWY meningococcal vaccine as a control.

This rearrangement joins TRBV6-1 to TRBJ2-7; D not resolved. The germline CDR1 and CDR2 sequences are MNHNS and SASEGT. Trimming pared 2 bases from V and 0 bases from J, leaving 11 bases between. The CDR3 has 15 amino acids. The CDR3 sequence is CASSESLHSSYEQYF. In DNA, the CDR3 is TGTGCCAGCAGTGAAAGTCTTCACAGCTCCTACGAGCAGTACTTC.

This clone has only one observation. The CDR3 DNA follows: TGTGCCAGTAGTACAAGGACTTTCAACACCGGGGAGCTGTTTTTT. The encoded protein is CASSTRTFNTGELFF. This sequence joins TRBV19 and TRBJ2-2; D is possibly TRBD2 (5 bases). Trimming left V 4 bases short and J 2 bases short, with 11 bases between. The germline V gene has CDR1 LNHDA and CDR2 SQIVND (reference sequence). The CDR3 runs 15 residues.

This clone was detected only once. The gene calls are TRBV7-9 and TRBJ1-2; D perhaps matches TRBD1 (5 bases). V gave up 3 bases and J gave up 3 bases, with 11 bases separating them. This CDR3 comprises 14 residues. Germline V gene sequence: CDR1 SEHNR, CDR2 FQNEAQ (reference sequence). CDR3 sequence reads: CASSFFGGDYGYTF. Written as DNA, the CDR3 is TGTGCCAGCAGCTTTTTCGGAGGGGACTATGGCTACACCTTC.

This clone came up once. The gene calls are TRBV7-9 and TRBJ1-2; a possible D gene is TRBD1 (6 bases). CDR1 SEHNR and CDR2 FQNEAQ come from the germline V gene (reference sequence). This CDR3 has 13 residues. Deletions cut 5 bases from V and 8 bases from J, with 15 bases between. CDR3 sequence (DNA): TGTGCCAGCAGCGCACAGGGTTTCCAGGGCTACACCTTC. Translated: CASSAQGFQGYTF. Complete variable domain (other parts from reference TRBV7-9 and TRBJ1-2): DTGVSQNPRHKITKRGQNVTFRCDPISEHNRLYWYRQTLGQGPEFLTYFQNEAQLEKSRLLSDRFSAERPKGSFSTLEIQRTEQGDSAMYLCASSAQGFQGYTFGSGTRLTVV.

The V gene is TRBV5-4, the J gene TRBJ1-1; D not certain. The CDR3 loop spans 15 amino acids. Looked up from germline, CDR1 is SGHNT and CDR2 is YYREEE (reference sequence). The ends were cut back, 7 bases at V and 2 bases at J, with 18 bases in the middle. CDR3 region: CASGEGRLPNTEAFF. The CDR3 coding sequence is TGTGCCAGCGGGGAAGGGAGGCTACCTAACACTGAAGCTTTCTTT.

This clone was counted a few times. The chain employs TRBV28 and TRBJ1-6; D possibly corresponds to TRBD1 (6 bases). Germline V gives CDR1 MDHEN, CDR2 SYDVKM. The V gene lost 4 bases and the J gene lost 5 bases, with 15 bases spanning the gap. The CDR3 runs 16 residues. The CDR3, as DNA: TGTGCCAGCAGTTACCTCGGACAGCAAAATAATTCACCCCTCCACTTT. The encoded protein is CASSYLGQQNNSPLHF. The full variable domain, in which reference TRBV28 and TRBJ1-6 provide the parts outside the CDR3, is DVKVTQSSRYLVKRTGEKVFLECVQDMDHENMFWYRQDPGLGLRLIYFSYDVKMKEKGDIPEGYSVSREKKERFSLILESASTNQTSMYLCASSYLGQQNNSPLHFGNGTRLTVT.

The chain uses TRBV3-1 (or the pseudogene TRBV3-2) and TRBJ1-1, with 7 bases aligning to TRBD1. In germline, CDR1 is LGHDT, CDR2 YNNKEL (reference sequence). Germline trimming cut 4 bases from V and 4 bases from J; bases unmatched to any gene: 6. The CDR3 is 14 residues long. The CDR3 nucleotides read TGTGCCAGCAGCCCTTCGACAGGGAGCACTGAAGCTTTCTTT. This codes for CASSPSTGSTEAFF.

V gene TRBV19 combines with J gene TRBJ2-5; D gene unclear. Germline CDR1 is LNHDA and CDR2 is SQIVND (reference sequence). With 0 bases removed from V and 1 base from J, the gap between germline ends came to 12 bases. This CDR3 has 16 residues. Here the CDR3 reads CASSIEKATAQETQYF. The CDR3 nucleotides read TGTGCCAGTAGTATAGAGAAGGCAACAGCCCAAGAGACCCAGTACTTC.

V is TRBV21-1 and J is TRBJ1-2. TRBV21-1 is a pseudogene. This CDR3 is 15 amino acids long. The CDR3 nucleotides are TGTGCCAGCAGCAAAGCACCGGGGGGATTGTATGGCTACACCTTC. Encoded protein: CASSKAPGGLYGYTF.

The chain is built from TRBV6-5 and TRBJ2-7; 7 bases are a match to TRBD2. The germline CDR1 and CDR2 sequences are MNHEY and SVGAGI. The V and J ends lost 8 bases and 4 bases, in that order; junction bases with no gene match: 8. The CDR3 loop spans 13 amino acids. CDR3 coding DNA: TGTGCCAGCCTTGGCCAGCGGGGTTACGAGCAGTACTTC. It codes for CASLGQRGYEQYF.

The chain is built from TRBV5-1 and TRBJ1-1, with a possible D match to TRBD1 (6 bases). V lost 3 bases to trimming and J lost 2 bases, with 14 bases between them. The length of the CDR3 is 15 residues. From germline, CDR1 is SGHRS and CDR2 YFSETQ. The CDR3 is CASSSRGLRNTEAFF. The CDR3 bases are TGCGCCAGCAGCTCCAGGGGCCTACGAAACACTGAAGCTTTCTTT.

The V call is TRBV7-8, the J call TRBJ2-1; TRBD1 agrees at 8 bases. Trimming cost V 3 bases and J 4 bases; bases outside gene matches: 8. Germline CDR1 is SGHVS and CDR2 is FQNEAQ. The CDR3 length is 16 residues. Here the CDR3 reads CASSLLRGRQYNEQFF. DNA for the CDR3: TGTGCCAGCAGCTTGCTCAGGGGGCGTCAGTACAATGAGCAGTTCTTC.

The chain is built from TRBV2 and TRBJ2-5; D perhaps matches TRBD1 (5 bases). The CDR3 is 14 residues long. The germline CDR1 and CDR2 sequences are SNHLY and FYNNEI. Trimming cost V 7 bases and J 5 bases, with 17 bases left between them. The CDR3 DNA reads TGTGCCAGCACCCAGACAGTCTCAACGGAGACCCAGTACTTC. It specifies CASTQTVSTETQYF. The whole variable domain, filled in from reference TRBV2 and TRBJ2-5, reads EPEVTQTPSHQVTQMGQEVILRCVPISNHLYFYWYRQILGQKVEFLVSFYNNEISEKSEIFDDQFSVERPDGSNFTLKIRSTKLEDSAMYFCASTQTVSTETQYFGPGTRLLVL.

This chain uses TRBV6-1 with TRBJ2-5; 10 nucleotides align to TRBD2. Germline trimming cut 2 bases from V and 3 bases from J; bases unmatched to any gene: 12. The CDR3 consists of 18 residues. Germline V lookup: CDR1 MNHNS, CDR2 SASEGT. DNA for the CDR3: TGTGCCAGCAGTGAATCCGGAGGTACTAGCGGGGATAAAGAGACCCAGTACTTC. It yields the protein CASSESGGTSGDKETQYF.

This chain links TRBV27 with TRBJ2-4; possible D gene TRBD1, 6 bases. The CDR3 covers 14 residues. Germline V gives CDR1 MNHEY, CDR2 SMNVEV (reference sequence). Between the trimmed V and J ends, which lost 7 bases and 0 bases, there was a span of 10 bases. This CDR3 is CASNRVLAKNIQYF. CDR3 bases: TGTGCCAGCAACAGGGTTTTAGCCAAAAACATTCAGTACTTC.